At least ten counts were recorded for the clone carrying this TCR beta chain. After removal of 0 bases from V and 6 bases from J, the junction contained 6 bases not matched to a gene. Per the germline V gene, CDR1 is MNHEY and CDR2 is SVGEGT. The CDR3 length is 16 residues. The data stem from a study of identical twins. TCRdb re-called the 5' RACE reads through MiXCR, storing one row per CDR3 protein. The sample carries 1.5 million or so distinct CDR3 sequences, about 30% recorded once. V and J are TRBV6-2 or TRBV6-3 and TRBJ2-1; TRBD1 matches 9 bases. The sequence was obtained from a newborn girl in good health. Sequenced sample: cord blood. The CDR3 protein is CASSYSVGQGLNEQFF. For the CDR3, the DNA is TGTGCCAGCAGTTACTCTGTGGGACAGGGCCTCAATGAGCAGTTCTTC.